The clone carrying this T cell receptor beta chain was seen more than once but under ten times. This entry is derived from a study of T-cell reconstitution after alpha-beta-depleted transplantation in children. Germline CDR1 is DFQATT and CDR2 is SNEGSKA (reference sequence). J was trimmed by 8 bases and V by 6 bases; bases with no gene match: 10. CDR3 length: 13 residues. The TCRbeta library incorporated unique molecular identifiers. TCRdb reprocessed the PCR reads with MiXCR, giving one entry per CDR3 protein. The table includes some 200,000 distinct CDR3 sequences, approximately 14% detected once. The V call is TRBV20-1, the J call TRBJ2-1, with 7 bases aligning to TRBD2. The input for sequencing was PBMCs from the stem cell graft donor, taken from the stem cell graft. This receptor was identified in a human donor who donated a stem cell graft to a child with acute lymphoblastic leukemia. The CDR3 is CSAGSGGPDEQFF. The CDR3 coding sequence is TGCAGTGCAGGCTCGGGAGGCCCCGATGAGCAGTTCTTC.